The rows below give T cell receptor beta chains drawn from one sample of a study of vaccination effects on CD4 cells after COVID-19. These TCRs' antigens remain unknown. Here immunoSEQ multiplex PCR was the method, and the copy in TCRdb shows in-frame clones only, minus some. This table has about 28,000 clones, roughly 80% appearing once. Sequenced here: CD4+ T cells from PBMCs cultured with HCoV-NL63 spike peptides, sampled after COVID-19 vaccination. These receptors were taken from a human donor who received a COVID-19 vaccine. The CDR3 runs from the conserved cysteine through the conserved F or W. A D gene is named only where the DNA matches it firmly. Expanded clones are given a class, and other clones once, few, many or no size at all.

TRBD2	TRBV5-1	14	NA	TRBJ2-7	CASKPSTSGNEQYF	TGCGCCAGCAAACCCTCGACTAGCGGGAACGAGCAGTACTTC
NA	TRBV6-5	14	NA	TRBJ2-1	CASSREGARNEQFF	TGTGCCAGCAGCCGGGAGGGGGCCCGCAATGAGCAGTTCTTC
NA	TRBV19	15	NA	TRBJ2-4	CASSIDAGHKNIQYF	TGTGCCAGTAGTATAGATGCAGGACACAAAAACATTCAGTACTTC
NA	TRBV5-1	14	NA	TRBJ2-2	CASSFLSNTGELFF	TGCGCCAGCAGCTTTTTATCGAACACCGGGGAGCTGTTTTTT
TRBD1	TRBV5-4	14	NA	TRBJ2-1	CASSSGQSSDEQFF	TGTGCCAGCAGCTCGGGACAGTCATCGGATGAGCAGTTCTTC
NA	TRBV24-1	18	few	TRBJ2-2	CATSDFRGRPDNTGELFF	TGTGCCACCAGTGATTTTCGTGGGAGGCCCGATAACACCGGGGAGCTGTTTTTT
NA	TRBV6-4	11	NA	TRBJ2-3	CASSVPDTQYF	TGTGCCAGCAGTGTACCAGATACGCAGTATTTT
NA	TRBV5-1	13	NA	TRBJ2-7	CASSPSNSYEQYF	TGCGCCAGCAGCCCCTCAAATTCCTACGAGCAGTACTTC
NA	TRBV18	20	NA	TRBJ2-6	CASSPRGSEADLSGANVLTF	TGTGCCAGCTCACCACGGGGGAGCGAAGCAGACCTCTCTGGGGCCAACGTCCTGACTTTC
NA	TRBV25-1	18	NA	TRBJ1-6	CASSEERGRTPYNSPLHF	TGTGCCAGCAGTGAGGAGAGGGGACGCACACCCTATAATTCACCCCTCCACTTT
NA	TRBV25-1	16	NA	TRBJ2-3	CASNPARGEITDTQYF	TGTGCCAGCAACCCAGCGCGAGGGGAAATCACAGATACGCAGTATTTT
NA	TRBV9	14	few	TRBJ1-3	CASSPIGGGNTIYF	TGTGCCAGCAGCCCCATCGGGGGTGGAAACACCATATATTTT
NA	TRBV3-1/TRBV3-2	14	NA	TRBJ1-1	CASSLKILNTEAFF	TGTGCCAGCAGCCTAAAAATTTTAAACACTGAAGCTTTCTTT
TRBD2	TRBV9	17	NA	TRBJ2-1	CASSVLDQRGGLDEQFF	TGTGCCAGCAGCGTACTTGACCAGCGGGGGGGCCTGGATGAGCAGTTCTTC
TRBD2	TRBV5-1	15	NA	TRBJ2-1	CASSPGTSGDDEQFF	TGCGCCAGCAGCCCCGGGACTAGCGGTGACGATGAGCAGTTCTTC
NA	TRBV18	15	few	TRBJ2-7	CASSPSTRGSYEQYF	TGTGCCAGCTCACCGTCTACCAGGGGCTCCTACGAGCAGTACTTC
TRBD1	TRBV6-1	18	few	TRBJ1-3	CASSELSPGQGGGNTIYF	TGTGCCAGCAGTGAACTTTCGCCGGGACAGGGAGGTGGAAACACCATATATTTT
TRBD1	TRBV20-1	14	NA	TRBJ1-1	CSASPRQGDTEAFF	TGCAGTGCTAGTCCTCGACAGGGGGACACTGAAGCTTTCTTT
NA	TRBV18	14	NA	TRBJ2-5	CASSPSARGETQYF	TGTGCCAGCTCACCGTCGGCCAGGGGAGAGACCCAGTACTTC
TRBD2	TRBV7-9	16	NA	TRBJ2-1	CASSRISGGAYNEQFF	TGTGCCAGCAGCCGAATTAGCGGGGGGGCTTACAATGAGCAGTTCTTC
NA	TRBV9	16	NA	TRBJ1-3	CASSPRLETWGNTIYF	TGTGCCAGCAGCCCCCGGTTGGAGACATGGGGAAACACCATATATTTT
TRBD1	TRBV4-1	14	NA	TRBJ2-1	CASSQDGTDNEQFF	TGCGCCAGCAGCCAAGATGGGACAGACAATGAGCAGTTCTTC
NA	TRBV29-1	13	NA	TRBJ2-5	CSVEGGTQGTQYF	TGCAGCGTTGAAGGGGGCACACAAGGGACCCAGTACTTC
NA	TRBV7-2	15	once	TRBJ2-1	CASSHFFLIHNEQFF	TGTGCCAGCAGCCATTTTTTCCTCATCCACAATGAGCAGTTCTTC
NA	TRBV5-1	15	NA	TRBJ1-6	CAGRANVDVGSPLHF	TGCGCCGGGAGGGCAAACGTGGATGTCGGCTCACCCCTCCACTTT
NA	TRBV30	14	NA	TRBJ2-4	CAWSEGLAKNIQYF	TGTGCCTGGAGTGAGGGTCTAGCCAAAAACATTCAGTACTTC
TRBD1	TRBV29-1	14	NA	TRBJ1-5	CSVDGQGGNQPQHF	TGCAGCGTGGACGGACAGGGGGGCAATCAGCCCCAGCATTTT
NA	TRBV6-5	13	few	TRBJ1-5	CASTSGFREPQHF	TGTGCCAGCACATCCGGGTTTCGAGAGCCCCAGCATTTT
TRBD1	TRBV12-3/TRBV12-4	12	NA	TRBJ1-1	CASRAGTDTHFF	TGTGCCAGCAGAGCAGGGACAGACACTCATTTTTTT
TRBD1	TRBV28	13	NA	TRBJ2-7	CASNRGQGHEQYF	TGTGCCAGCAATCGGGGACAGGGTCATGAGCAGTACTTC
TRBD1	TRBV5-1	14	NA	TRBJ1-2	CASSTTGADYGYTF	TGCGCCAGCAGCACGACAGGGGCGGACTATGGCTACACCTTC
NA	TRBV6-6	14	NA	TRBJ1-3	CASAVGASGNTIYF	TGTGCCAGCGCGGTCGGGGCATCTGGAAACACCATATATTTT
NA	TRBV5-1	15	NA	TRBJ2-5	CASSSGQTRQETQYF	TGCGCCAGCAGCTCCGGACAGACAAGGCAAGAGACCCAGTACTTC
NA	TRBV27	16	NA	TRBJ2-4	CASSQGGFLIKNIQYF	TGTGCCAGCAGCCAGGGGGGGTTTTTGATAAAAAACATTCAGTACTTC
TRBD2	TRBV29-1	13	NA	TRBJ2-5	CSGAGGGDETQYF	TGCAGCGGTGCCGGGGGAGGGGACGAGACCCAGTACTTC
TRBD1	TRBV5-1	15	few	TRBJ1-5	CASSAEGQPNQPQHF	TGCGCCAGCAGCGCGGAGGGACAGCCCAATCAGCCCCAGCATTTT
NA	TRBV5-4	12	few	TRBJ1-3	CASSPGGNTIYF	TGTGCCAGCAGTCCCGGTGGAAACACCATATATTTT
TRBD2	TRBV24-1	14	NA	TRBJ2-1	CATSLAGGPGEQFF	TGTGCCACCAGTCTAGCGGGGGGGCCCGGGGAGCAGTTCTTC
NA	TRBV5-6	16	NA	TRBJ1-2	CASSLTVPVDFYGYTF	TGTGCCAGCAGCCTGACGGTACCGGTGGACTTCTATGGCTACACCTTC
TRBD1	TRBV7-2	13	few	TRBJ2-5	CASSFPGGETQYF	TGTGCCAGCAGCTTCCCAGGGGGAGAGACCCAGTACTTC
NA	TRBV11-2	13	NA	TRBJ2-5	CASSFQGEETQYF	TGTGCCAGCAGCTTTCAAGGGGAAGAGACCCAGTACTTC
NA	TRBV27	13	few	TRBJ1-4	CASMTVANEKLFF	TGTGCCAGCATGACAGTGGCTAATGAAAAACTGTTTTTT
NA	TRBV11-1	15	NA	TRBJ1-2	CASSLGLGANYGYTF	TGTGCCAGCAGCTTGGGGCTGGGGGCGAACTATGGCTACACCTTC
NA	TRBV6-5	11	NA	TRBJ2-7	CASNNFYEQYF	TGTGCCAGCAATAATTTTTACGAGCAGTACTTC
NA	TRBV6-1	14	NA	TRBJ1-4	CASSERRDGEKLFF	TGTGCCAGCAGTGAACGCAGGGATGGTGAAAAACTGTTTTTT
TRBD2	TRBV5-8	14	NA	TRBJ2-1	CASSGTSFPNEQFF	TGTGCCAGCAGCGGGACTAGCTTTCCCAATGAGCAGTTCTTC
NA	TRBV6-1	19	once	TRBJ2-3	CASSEFTLTRRASTDTQYF	TGTGCCAGCAGTGAATTCACGTTAACCCGACGGGCTAGCACAGATACGCAGTATTTT
TRBD1	TRBV5-4	15	NA	TRBJ1-3	CASSPGTGGGNTIYF	TGTGCCAGCAGCCCCGGGACAGGGGGCGGAAACACCATATATTTT
TRBD1	TRBV10-3	14	NA	TRBJ1-6	CAIRFDRGNSPLHF	TGTGCCATCAGATTCGACAGGGGGAATTCACCCCTCCACTTT
NA	TRBV3-1/TRBV3-2	13	NA	TRBJ1-1	CASSQGMNTEAFF	TGTGCCAGCAGCCAGGGGATGAACACTGAAGCTTTCTTT
NA	TRBV3-1/TRBV3-2	13	NA	TRBJ1-2	CASSLAGARGYTF	TGTGCCAGCAGCCTGGCAGGGGCGCGTGGCTACACCTTC
NA	TRBV5-5	16	few	TRBJ1-6	CASSQRPNGGDSPLHF	TGTGCCAGCAGTCAACGTCCAAATGGGGGGGATTCACCCCTCCACTTT
NA	TRBV18	16	NA	TRBJ2-2	CASSETTATLPGELFF	TGTGCCAGCTCAGAAACTACGGCGACTCTGCCCGGGGAGCTGTTTTTT